This T cell receptor (beta chain) was recorded in a study of shared clonotypes between healthy human individuals. A roughly 220 ng quantity of DNA, 30,000 to 35,000 T cell genomes, went into the sorted-subset replicate PCRs. Only in-frame clones appear in the TCRdb table, and some are missing; sequencing was by immunoSEQ multiplex PCR. The sample contains hundreds of thousands of clones, 74% of which appear only once. Donation came from healthy HIV-negative adults that had no recent acute infections or vaccinations. This TCR derives from a woman aged 25 to 45 in good health. The sample consisted of memory CD4+ T cells sorted from blood. Stated subset: CD45RA-negative fraction.

CDR3 protein: CASSRTSGRSGNEQFF. For the CDR3, the DNA is TGTGCCAGCAGTCGAACTAGCGGGAGGTCGGGGAATGAGCAGTTCTTC. The J gene is TRBJ2-1, the V gene TRBV28; 12 positions agree with TRBD2. V shed 5 bases, J shed 7 bases, and the junction held 9 bases outside the gene matches. In germline, CDR1 is MDHEN, CDR2 SYDVKM. The length of the CDR3 is 16 residues.